This is a list of T cell receptor beta chains from one sample in a study of OX40 agonist ivuxolimab in advanced cancers. Using immunoSEQ multiplex PCR, the repertoire was profiled, and TCRdb retains in-frame clones only, with some absent. The sample comprises about 60,000 clones, 65% to 85% of which are singletons, and 1.5% to 2.5% rests with the top ten. The material sequenced was CD4+ or CD8+ T cells sorted from blood, taken in a trial of the OX40 agonist ivuxolimab. Receptor source: an adult with an advanced solid tumor such as melanoma, head and neck, liver or kidney cancer. Both conserved end residues are part of each CDR3. Each record gives: J gene, D gene, clone size, V gene, CDR3 DNA, CDR3 protein. The D gene is left open where the match is weak. The size entry is marked missing in some rows and otherwise reads once, few, many or a size class.

TRBJ2-7	TRBD1	once	TRBV29-1	TGCAGCGCCGCCTTCACAGGGGGCCCCCCCTACGAGCAGTACTTC	CSAAFTGGPPYEQYF
TRBJ1-2	TRBD1	-	TRBV29-1	TGCAGCGTCGGGGACAGGGTCCGTGGGAGCTATGGCTACACCTTC	CSVGDRVRGSYGYTF
TRBJ2-3	-	-	TRBV6-5	TGTGCCAGCAGTTTTAATAGGGAAAATACGCAGTATTTT	CASSFNRENTQYF
TRBJ2-5	TRBD2	once	TRBV29-1	TGCAGCGTTTTAGCGGGCGCCACTGAAGAGACCCAGTACTTC	CSVLAGATEETQYF
TRBJ2-2	TRBD2	-	TRBV4-1	TGCGCCAGCAGCCACCCCACTAGCGGGAGGGGCGCCGGGGAGCTGTTTTTT	CASSHPTSGRGAGELFF
TRBJ1-1	-	once	TRBV6-5	TGTGCCAGCAGTTACTCGACAGCGAACACTGAAGCTTTCTTT	CASSYSTANTEAFF
TRBJ2-2	-	-	TRBV18	TGTGCCAGCTCACCTGTAGGGGACCTCACCGGGGAGCTGTTTTTT	CASSPVGDLTGELFF
TRBJ1-2	TRBD1	-	TRBV23-1	TGCGCCAGCAGTCACCCTTACCGGGACAGGGGGGGAGCTAACTATGGCTACACCTTC	CASSHPYRDRGGANYGYTF
TRBJ2-5	-	-	TRBV6-5	TGTGCCAGCAGTAGGAGGGCCGGATTGAGAGAGCAGTACTTC	CASSRRAGLREQYF
TRBJ2-2	-	-	TRBV19	TGTGCCAGTAGTATCAGGGGACTCGGGGAGCTGTTTTTT	CASSIRGLGELFF
TRBJ2-5	TRBD2	-	TRBV7-9	TGTGCCAGCAGCCTAACCGGGACTAGGGGGGCGACCCAGTACTTC	CASSLTGTRGATQYF
TRBJ1-4	-	few	TRBV18	TGTGCCAGCTCAAGGGCAACTAATGAAAAACTGTTTTTT	CASSRATNEKLFF
TRBJ2-1	TRBD2	-	TRBV7-2	TGTGCCAGCAGTACGACGGCTAGCGGGAGGCCCGCCGGGATAGGGCAGTTCTTC	CASSTTASGRPAGIGQFF
TRBJ1-2	-	-	TRBV5-8	TGTGCCAGCAGCCTCTTCGGGGACTATGGCTACACCTTC	CASSLFGDYGYTF
TRBJ2-3	TRBD2	-	TRBV6-5	TGTGCCAGCTGGGAAAGCGGGAGTCCAGATACGCAGTATTTT	CASWESGSPDTQYF
TRBJ1-6	-	-	TRBV5-1	TGCGCCAGTCGCTTGGGGCCTGTAAATTCACCCCTCCACTTT	CASRLGPVNSPLHF
TRBJ2-1	TRBD2	-	TRBV29-1	TGCAGCGTTACTAGCGGGAGTTATGAGCAGTTCTTC	CSVTSGSYEQFF
TRBJ1-5	-	-	TRBV5-4	TGTGCCAGCAGCTCTCAGGGAGGACTCAGCAATCAGCCCCAGCATTTT	CASSSQGGLSNQPQHF
TRBJ2-3	-	-	TRBV25-1	TGTGCCAGCAGAGACCCGGGAGATACGCAGTATTTT	CASRDPGDTQYF
TRBJ2-1	TRBD2	-	TRBV2	TGTGCCAGCAGTGAAGCGGGAGGGCTTAATGAGCAGTTCTTC	CASSEAGGLNEQFF
TRBJ2-5	-	-	TRBV9	TGTGCCAGCAGCCCCCGACAGGGAGGAGAGACCCAGTACTTC	CASSPRQGGETQYF
TRBJ1-2	-	-	TRBV15	TGTGCCACCAGCAGAGATACCGGGGGCTACACCTTC	CATSRDTGGYTF
TRBJ2-5	TRBD2	-	TRBV30	TGTGCCTGTCCGGGACTAGCGGGACAAGAGACCCAGTACTTC	CACPGLAGQETQYF
TRBJ2-1	-	few	TRBV11-2	TGTGCCAGCAGCTTAGCCTACTACAATGAGCAGTTCTTC	CASSLAYYNEQFF
TRBJ2-7	TRBD1	-	TRBV5-4	TGTGCCAGCAGCCTCGCTAGCTCCAGGGGGGAGCAGTACTTC	CASSLASSRGEQYF
TRBJ2-1	TRBD2	-	TRBV27	TGTGCCAGCAGTTCCCGACTAGCGGGACACAATGAGCAGTTCTTC	CASSSRLAGHNEQFF
TRBJ1-1	-	few	TRBV18	TGTGCCAGCTCACCGAGGATGAACACTGAAGCTTTCTTT	CASSPRMNTEAFF
TRBJ2-2	-	-	TRBV25-1	TGTGCCAGCAGTGAATTCATCGGGGAGCTGTTTTTT	CASSEFIGELFF
TRBJ1-3	-	many	TRBV19	TGTGCCAGTAGTAGTCCGGGACGGACCTCTGGAAACACCATATATTTT	CASSSPGRTSGNTIYF
TRBJ2-1	TRBD2	once	TRBV7-2	TGTGCCAGCAGAACTAGCGGGAGAACCTACAATGAGCAGTTCTTC	CASRTSGRTYNEQFF
TRBJ2-2	-	-	TRBV7-2	TGTGCCCTGTCCGGGGAGCTGTTTTTT	CALSGELFF
TRBJ1-1	-	-	TRBV4-1	TGCGCCAGCAGCCAAGGGGGGGCCCATCTGAACACTGAAGCTTTCTTT	CASSQGGAHLNTEAFF
TRBJ1-2	-	-	TRBV11-3	TGTGCCAGCAGCTTAGCGGCGGGGAAAGTTGGCTACACCTTT	CASSLAAGKVGYTF
TRBJ2-1	-	-	TRBV5-1	TGCGCCAGCAGCTTGGTTCAGGGCCCAGCAAATGAGCAGTTCTTC	CASSLVQGPANEQFF
TRBJ1-3	-	-	TRBV18	TGTGCCAGCTCACCGCCCCCAAGGGTCTCTGGAAACACCATATATTTT	CASSPPPRVSGNTIYF
TRBJ1-2	-	few	TRBV7-8	TGTGCCAGCAGCTTAAACAGTTATGGCTACACCTTC	CASSLNSYGYTF
TRBJ2-2	-	once	TRBV19	TGTGCCAGTAGTATCATCAGCGGCTTTAACACCGGGGAGCTGTTTTTT	CASSIISGFNTGELFF
TRBJ1-1	TRBD1	-	TRBV6-5	TGTGCCAGCAGTTATTATCGGGCGGACAGGGACCCTGAAGCTTTCTTT	CASSYYRADRDPEAFF
TRBJ2-2	-	-	TRBV5-1	TGCGCCAGCAGGGACCAGACCGGGGAGCTGTTTTTT	CASRDQTGELFF
TRBJ2-3	TRBD2	-	TRBV9	TGTGCCAGCAGCGTAATGAGTAGCGGGAAAGCAGATACGCAGTATTTT	CASSVMSSGKADTQYF
TRBJ2-7	TRBD1	-	TRBV7-4	TGTGCCAGCAGTTTAGACCGGGACAGGGTGGCCGAGCAGTACTTC	CASSLDRDRVAEQYF
TRBJ1-2	-	few	TRBV2	TGTGCCAGCACCCCTTTGGGGACGGGAGAGGCCTATGGCTACACCTTC	CASTPLGTGEAYGYTF
TRBJ2-2	-	-	TRBV9	TGTGCCAGCAGCGTCCAGGGAGCAAGGGGCGGGGAGCTGTTTTTT	CASSVQGARGGELFF